This is a list of T cell receptor beta chains from one sample in a study of blood T cell repertoires in COVID-19. The assay was immunoSEQ multiplex PCR, and TCRdb's table has in-frame clones only and misses some. The data contain roughly 410,000 clones, around 90% of them seen just once; the ten biggest clones take up about 1.2%. Sequencing used peripheral blood. The receptors originated from a man aged 40-55 years with acute or convalescent COVID-19. CDR3s include the opening cysteine and the closing phenylalanine or tryptophan. A D gene is named only where the DNA matches it firmly. The size of a clone is reported for some rows only, either as once, few or many, or as a class for expanded clones.

d_gene	v_gene	abundance	CDR3aa
TRBD1	TRBV19	-	CASRQGGYYSNQPQHF
TRBD2	TRBV2	-	CASSSYPGGISTDTQYF
-	TRBV2	-	CASSTPGQPHYTF
-	TRBV2	once	CASIRDSGNEQFF
TRBD1	TRBV28	-	CAAQGATTRYGYTF
TRBD1	TRBV11-2	-	CASSLVGRDRGPDTQYF
TRBD2	TRBV6-4	once	CASSDGTSGRTDTQYF
TRBD1	TRBV28	-	CASSVWSTGDYGYTF
TRBD2	TRBV7-2	-	CASSLSFLAGGRSYNEQFF
-	TRBV19	-	CASPHPSGNTIYF
-	TRBV29-1	-	CSVEASIAGETQYF
-	TRBV19	-	CASSAPEVAGYGYTF
-	TRBV5-6	few	CASSSAGVHNQPQHF
-	TRBV6-2/TRBV6-3	-	CASSWDTLGSYEQYF
-	TRBV5-5	-	CASSLWGGTEQPQHF
TRBD1	TRBV4-3	once	CASSQGTGLDTQYF
TRBD2	TRBV5-1	-	CASSFRTSMGGQYF